Each of the 8 T cell receptor beta chains below was sequenced from the same sample in a study of T cells in Graves' hyperthyroidism and ophthalmopathy (dated by TCRdb to between 2019 and 2020). Libraries were constructed by multiplex PCR. TCRdb shows the sequencer as Illumina HiSeq 2000. TCR beta CDR3 regions were amplified from RNA transcripts. The first round of RT-PCR for the TCR CDR3 was performed with the HTBI primer set and the Qiagen OneStep RT-PCR kit. TCRdb's own reprocessing of the public reads used fastp at Q25 and MiXCR and kept productive beta chains. When rows share a CDR3 protein, they turn into one entry using the most common DNA and genes. The sample records hundreds of thousands of distinct CDR3 sequences, roughly a third of which are singletons. Jointly, the top ten make up around 29% of the sample. The sequenced material came from blood. The receptors here all came from a woman aged 35 to 49 with Graves' hyperthyroidism.

This clonotype was detected ten times or more. The chain is built from TRBV13 and TRBJ2-5; the D call may be TRBD1 or TRBD2 (6 bases each). Per the germline V gene, CDR1 is PRHDT and CDR2 is FYEKMQ (reference sequence). This CDR3 spans 12 amino acids. Trimming left V 9 bases short and J 5 bases short, with 13 bases between. The CDR3 nucleotides are TGTGCCAGTGGGAAGGGGGGTGAGACCCAGTACTTC. Its protein is CASGKGGETQYF. Looking up the rest from reference TRBV13 and TRBJ2-5 gives the full variable domain: AAGVIQSPRHLIKEKRETATLKCYPIPRHDTVYWYQQGPGQDPQFLISFYEKMQSDKGSIPDRFSAQQFSDYHSELNMSSLELGDSALYFCASGKGGETQYFGPGTRLLVL.

The rearrangement links TRBV27 to TRBJ1-5; D is ambiguous. CDR3 length equals 13 residues. Trimming removed 8 bases from V and 6 bases from J, with 14 bases in between. The germline gives CDR1 MNHEY, CDR2 SMNVEV (reference sequence). CDR3: CASRGPPSQPQHF. CDR3 coding DNA: TGTGCCAGCCGGGGTCCGCCGTCTCAGCCCCAGCATTTT.

For this clonotype: With a much larger clone just one base away, this may be a read error. The chain carries TRBV10-3 and TRBJ1-1; the D is unclear. This CDR3 is 16 amino acids long. Germline V lookup: CDR1 ENHRY, CDR2 SYGVKD. The CDR3 here is CAIRPNSGGMNTEVFF. The CDR3 DNA is TGTGCCATCAGGCCAAACAGTGGCGGCATGAACACTGAAGTTTTCTTT.

This clonotype appeared a single time. Being one base from a much bigger clone, this may be a read error. The rearrangement uses TRBV2 and TRBJ1-4, with 7 positions matching TRBD1. There are 14 residues in the CDR3. Germline CDR1 SNHLY, CDR2 FYNNEI. The CDR3 nucleotides read TGTGCCAGCAGTTTACTGACAGGGAATGAAGAACTGTTTTTT. This codes for CASSLLTGNEELFF.

This clonotype was found many times. V gene TRBV10-3 combines with J gene TRBJ1-5; perhaps TRBD1 as D (5 bases). This CDR3 comprises 13 residues. Trimming cost V 6 bases and J 6 bases, with 12 bases left between them. CDR1 is ENHRY and CDR2 is SYGVKD in the germline V gene. DNA for the CDR3: TGTGCCATCAGACAAGGGGAGGGTCAGCCCCAGCATTTT. Its translation is CAIRQGEGQPQHF.

This clonotype has ten or more counts. This chain joins TRBV7-2 and TRBJ1-2; D ambiguous. V shed 4 bases and J shed 2 bases, with 14 bases lying between them. Germline V gene data show CDR1 as SGHTA and CDR2 as FQGNSA. There are 15 residues in the CDR3. CDR3 sequence reads: CASSYDVVLNYGYTF. CDR3 DNA: TGTGCCAGCAGCTATGACGTGGTGTTGAACTATGGCTACACCTTC.

In this sample, this clonotype turned up a few times. This chain's CDR3 is CSVDIGGSTEAFF. CDR3 nucleotide sequence: TGCAGCGTTGATATAGGGGGGAGCACTGAAGCTTTCTTT. The J gene is TRBJ1-1, the V gene TRBV29-1; D perhaps matches TRBD1 (6 bases). The germline V gene has CDR1 SQVTM and CDR2 ANQGSEA. The V end was cut by 3 bases, the J end by 4 bases, with 12 bases between. This CDR3 is built from 13 residues. The complete variable domain, with remaining parts taken from reference TRBV29-1 and TRBJ1-1, reads SAVISQKPSRDICQRGTSLTIQCQVDSQVTMMFWYRQQPGQSLTLIATANQGSEATYESGFVIDKFPISRPNLTFSTLTVSNMSPEDSSIYLCSVDIGGSTEAFFGQGTRLTVV.

This clonotype was detected ten times or more. This chain joins TRBV10-2 and TRBJ2-7; a possible D gene is TRBD2 (7 bases). The CDR3 covers 15 residues. The V and J ends lost 9 bases and 6 bases respectively, with 24 bases between them. Germline values: CDR1 WSHSY, CDR2 SAAADI. The CDR3 DNA follows: TGCGCCAGTCTGAGGGGGGGGGCCGGAGGTGGCGAGCAGTACTTC. This translates into CASLRGGAGGGEQYF.